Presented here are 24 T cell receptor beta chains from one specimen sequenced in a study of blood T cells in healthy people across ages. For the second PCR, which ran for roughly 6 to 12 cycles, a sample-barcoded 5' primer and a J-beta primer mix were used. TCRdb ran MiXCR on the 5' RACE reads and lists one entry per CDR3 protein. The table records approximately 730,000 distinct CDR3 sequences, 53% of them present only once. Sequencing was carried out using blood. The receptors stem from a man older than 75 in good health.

In DNA, the CDR3 is TGCAGTGCTCGCGCGGGGGGGAGAGAGCAGTACTTC. As protein: CSARAGGREQYF. The chain is built from TRBV20-1 and TRBJ2-7; 9 nucleotides align to TRBD2. Trimming cost V 5 bases and J 7 bases; bases outside gene matches: 6. Germline-derived CDR1 and CDR2 are DFQATT and SNEGSKA (reference sequence). The CDR3 consists of 12 residues.

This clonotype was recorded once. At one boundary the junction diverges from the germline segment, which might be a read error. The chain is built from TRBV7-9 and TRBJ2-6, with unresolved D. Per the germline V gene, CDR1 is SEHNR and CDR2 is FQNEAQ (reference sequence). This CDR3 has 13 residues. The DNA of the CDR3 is TGTGCCAGCCTGCCCTCTGGGACCAACGTCCTGACTTTC. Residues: CASLPSGTNVLTF.

The CDR3 here is CASSLLGHGFTGELFF. The CDR3 bases are TGCGCCAGCAGCTTGCTGGGACACGGCTTCACCGGGGAGCTGTTTTTT. The V call is TRBV5-1, the J call TRBJ2-2; TRBD1 is a possible D gene (6 bases). From germline, CDR1 is SGHRS and CDR2 YFSETQ. This CDR3 region has 16 residues. Trimming shortened V by 1 base and J by 4 bases, and 14 bases separated the two germline ends. Together with reference TRBV5-1 and TRBJ2-2, the CDR3 gives the full variable domain: KAGVTQTPRYLIKTRGQQVTLSCSPISGHRSVSWYQQTPGQGLQFLFEYFSETQRNKGNFPGRFSGRQFSNSRSEMNVSTLELGDSALYLCASSLLGHGFTGELFFGEGSRLTVL.

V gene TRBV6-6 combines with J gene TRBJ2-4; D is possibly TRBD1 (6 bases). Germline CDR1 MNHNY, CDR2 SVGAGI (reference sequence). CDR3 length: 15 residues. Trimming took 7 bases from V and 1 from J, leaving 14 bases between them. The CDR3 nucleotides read TGTGCCAGCATCCGAGGGGGTGAGGCCAAAAACATTCAGTACTTC. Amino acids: CASIRGGEAKNIQYF.

The CDR3, as DNA: TGTGCCAGCAGCAACGCCGGGACCCGTCACCCGTGGAAACTGTTTTTT. It encodes CASSNAGTRHPWKLFF. The chain links TRBV3-1 to TRBJ1-4; D perhaps matches TRBD1 (5 bases). The V end lost 5 bases, the J end lost 11 bases, and 24 bases lay between the germline ends. CDR3 length: 16 residues. CDR1 LGHDT and CDR2 YNNKEL come from the germline V gene (reference sequence).

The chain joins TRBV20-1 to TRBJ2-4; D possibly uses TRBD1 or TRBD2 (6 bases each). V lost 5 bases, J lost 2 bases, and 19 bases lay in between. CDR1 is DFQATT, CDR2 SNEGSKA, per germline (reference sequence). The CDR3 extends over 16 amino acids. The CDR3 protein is CSALTGDKETKNIQYF. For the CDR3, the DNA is TGCAGTGCTCTCACGGGGGACAAGGAGACCAAAAACATTCAGTACTTC.

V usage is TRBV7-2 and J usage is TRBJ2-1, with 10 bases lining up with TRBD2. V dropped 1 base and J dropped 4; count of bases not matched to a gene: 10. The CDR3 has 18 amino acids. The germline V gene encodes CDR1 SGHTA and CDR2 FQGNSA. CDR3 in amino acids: CASSLDRGAGGPYNEQFF. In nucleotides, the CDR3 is TGTGCCAGCAGCTTAGATCGCGGAGCGGGAGGGCCGTACAATGAGCAGTTCTTC.

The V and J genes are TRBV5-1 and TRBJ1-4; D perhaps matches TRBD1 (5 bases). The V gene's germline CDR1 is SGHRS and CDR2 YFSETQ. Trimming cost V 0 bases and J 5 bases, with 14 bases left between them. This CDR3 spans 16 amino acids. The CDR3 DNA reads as TGCGCCAGCAGCTTGGTGGCAGGGAGTCAAAATGAAAAACTGTTTTTT. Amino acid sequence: CASSLVAGSQNEKLFF.

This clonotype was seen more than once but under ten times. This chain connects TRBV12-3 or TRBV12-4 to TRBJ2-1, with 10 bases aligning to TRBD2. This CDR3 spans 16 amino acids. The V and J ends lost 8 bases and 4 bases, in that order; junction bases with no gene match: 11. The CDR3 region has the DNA TGTGCCAGCGCGACTAGCGGGTTCCGTGGATACAATGAGCAGTTCTTC. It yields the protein CASATSGFRGYNEQFF.

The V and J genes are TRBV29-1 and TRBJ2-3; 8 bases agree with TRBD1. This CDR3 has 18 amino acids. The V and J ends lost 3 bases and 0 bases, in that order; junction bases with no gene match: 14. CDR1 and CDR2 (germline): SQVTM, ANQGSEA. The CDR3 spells CSVEKWGQVILSTDTQYF. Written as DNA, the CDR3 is TGCAGCGTTGAGAAATGGGGACAGGTCATCCTTAGCACAGATACGCAGTATTTT.

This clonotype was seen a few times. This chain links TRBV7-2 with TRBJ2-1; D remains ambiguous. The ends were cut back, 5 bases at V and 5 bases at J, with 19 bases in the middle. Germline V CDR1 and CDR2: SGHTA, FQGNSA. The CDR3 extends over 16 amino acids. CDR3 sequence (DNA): TGTGCCAGCAGCCCCAAGGTGGGTAATACGGACAATGAGCAGTTCTTC. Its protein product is CASSPKVGNTDNEQFF.

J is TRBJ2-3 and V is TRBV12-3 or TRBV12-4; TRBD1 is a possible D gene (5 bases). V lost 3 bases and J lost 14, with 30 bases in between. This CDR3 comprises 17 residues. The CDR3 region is CASSFVRQGVGHRYAYF. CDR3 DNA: TGTGCCAGCAGTTTCGTACGCCAGGGTGTTGGGCACAGATACGCGTATTTT.

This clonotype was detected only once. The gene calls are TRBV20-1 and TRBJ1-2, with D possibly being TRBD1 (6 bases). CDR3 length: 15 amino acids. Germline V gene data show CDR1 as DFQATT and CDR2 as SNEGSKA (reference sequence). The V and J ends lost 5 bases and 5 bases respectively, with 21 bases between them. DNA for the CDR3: TGCAGTGCTCTCGGAGGGGGACGGCCCGGTTATGGCTACACCTTC. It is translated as CSALGGGRPGYGYTF.

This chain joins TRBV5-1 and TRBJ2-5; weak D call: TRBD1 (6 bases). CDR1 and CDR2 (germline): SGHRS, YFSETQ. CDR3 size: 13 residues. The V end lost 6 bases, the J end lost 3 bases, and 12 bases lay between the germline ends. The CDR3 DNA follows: TGCGCCAGCAAACGAGCAGGGGAAGAGACCCAGTACTTC. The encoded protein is CASKRAGEETQYF.

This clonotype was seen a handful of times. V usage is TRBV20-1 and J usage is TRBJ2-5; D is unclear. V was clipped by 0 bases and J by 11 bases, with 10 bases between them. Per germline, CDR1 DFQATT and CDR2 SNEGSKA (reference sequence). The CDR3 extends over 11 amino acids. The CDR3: CSARDKVKQYF. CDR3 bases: TGCAGTGCTAGAGATAAGGTTAAGCAGTACTTC.

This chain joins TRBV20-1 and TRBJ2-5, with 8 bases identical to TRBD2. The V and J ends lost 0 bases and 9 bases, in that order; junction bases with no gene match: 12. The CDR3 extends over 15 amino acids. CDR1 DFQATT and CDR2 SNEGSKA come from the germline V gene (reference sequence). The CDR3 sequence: CSARDSGAGARAQYF. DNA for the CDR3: TGCAGTGCTAGAGATTCAGGAGCGGGGGCTAGGGCCCAGTACTTC.

The CDR3 spells CSASGDTANNEQFF. CDR3 nucleotide sequence: TGCAGTGCTAGTGGGGACACCGCAAACAATGAGCAGTTCTTC. The rearrangement joins TRBV20-1 to TRBJ2-1, with D tentatively TRBD1 (6 bases). Trimming shortened V by 3 bases and J by 5 bases, and 14 bases separated the two germline ends. Looked up from germline, CDR1 is DFQATT and CDR2 is SNEGSKA (reference sequence). The CDR3 sequence is 14 residues long.

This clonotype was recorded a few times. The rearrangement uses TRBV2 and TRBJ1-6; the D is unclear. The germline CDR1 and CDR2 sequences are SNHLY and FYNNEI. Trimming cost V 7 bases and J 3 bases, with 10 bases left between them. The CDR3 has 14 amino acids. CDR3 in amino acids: CASTRRDYNSPLHF. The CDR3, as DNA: TGTGCCAGCACACGAAGAGACTATAATTCACCCCTCCACTTT.

Written as DNA, the CDR3 is TGTGCCAGCAGTTACTCGATCGCAGGCAATCAGCCCCAGCATTTT. Amino acid sequence: CASSYSIAGNQPQHF. The gene calls are TRBV6-6 and TRBJ1-5, with unresolved D. Trimming cost V 0 bases and J 2 bases, with 8 bases left between them. From germline, CDR1 is MNHNY and CDR2 SVGAGI (reference sequence). The CDR3 covers 15 residues.

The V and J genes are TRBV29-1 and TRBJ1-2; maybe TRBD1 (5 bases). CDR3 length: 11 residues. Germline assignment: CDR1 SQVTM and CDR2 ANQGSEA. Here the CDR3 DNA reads TGCGCGGAGGGACCGACGGGTCCCTACACCTTC. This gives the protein CAEGPTGPYTF. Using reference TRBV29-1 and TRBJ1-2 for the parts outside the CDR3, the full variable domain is SAVISQKPSRDICQRGTSLTIQCQVDSQVTMMFWYRQQPGQSLTLIATANQGSEATYESGFVIDKFPISRPNLTFSTLTVSNMSPEDSSIYLCAEGPTGPYTFGSGTRLTVV.

In nucleotides, the CDR3 is TGTGCCACCAGCCGAACGAAGGGACAGGGGTTATACGGCTACACCTTC. Translating it yields CATSRTKGQGLYGYTF. This chain links TRBV15 with TRBJ1-2; TRBD1 agrees at 10 bases. Germline V CDR1 and CDR2: LNHNV, YYDKDF (reference sequence). The V segment lost 5 bases and the J segment 8 bases; nucleotides outside the gene matches: 14. The CDR3 is 16 residues long.

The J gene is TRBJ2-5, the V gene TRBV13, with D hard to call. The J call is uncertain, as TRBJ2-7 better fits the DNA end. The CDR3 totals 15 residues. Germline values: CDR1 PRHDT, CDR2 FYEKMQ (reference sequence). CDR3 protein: CASSLVSAISYEQYF. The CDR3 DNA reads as TGTGCCAGCAGCTTAGTATCCGCTATCTCCTACGAGCAGTACTTC.

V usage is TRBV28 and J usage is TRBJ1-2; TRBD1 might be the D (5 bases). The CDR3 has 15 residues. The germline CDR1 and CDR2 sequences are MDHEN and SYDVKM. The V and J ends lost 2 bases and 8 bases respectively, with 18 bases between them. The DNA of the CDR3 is TGTGCCAGCAGTTTAGGGCAGATCGGGGGTGGGGGCTACACCTTC. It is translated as CASSLGQIGGGGYTF.

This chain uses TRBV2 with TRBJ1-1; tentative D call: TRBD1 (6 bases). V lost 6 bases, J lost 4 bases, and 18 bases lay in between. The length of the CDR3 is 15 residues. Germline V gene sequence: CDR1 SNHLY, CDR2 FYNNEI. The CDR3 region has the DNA TGTGCCAGCAGGGGCCCGGGGGGGCAGGGCACTGAAGCTTTCTTT. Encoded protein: CASRGPGGQGTEAFF.